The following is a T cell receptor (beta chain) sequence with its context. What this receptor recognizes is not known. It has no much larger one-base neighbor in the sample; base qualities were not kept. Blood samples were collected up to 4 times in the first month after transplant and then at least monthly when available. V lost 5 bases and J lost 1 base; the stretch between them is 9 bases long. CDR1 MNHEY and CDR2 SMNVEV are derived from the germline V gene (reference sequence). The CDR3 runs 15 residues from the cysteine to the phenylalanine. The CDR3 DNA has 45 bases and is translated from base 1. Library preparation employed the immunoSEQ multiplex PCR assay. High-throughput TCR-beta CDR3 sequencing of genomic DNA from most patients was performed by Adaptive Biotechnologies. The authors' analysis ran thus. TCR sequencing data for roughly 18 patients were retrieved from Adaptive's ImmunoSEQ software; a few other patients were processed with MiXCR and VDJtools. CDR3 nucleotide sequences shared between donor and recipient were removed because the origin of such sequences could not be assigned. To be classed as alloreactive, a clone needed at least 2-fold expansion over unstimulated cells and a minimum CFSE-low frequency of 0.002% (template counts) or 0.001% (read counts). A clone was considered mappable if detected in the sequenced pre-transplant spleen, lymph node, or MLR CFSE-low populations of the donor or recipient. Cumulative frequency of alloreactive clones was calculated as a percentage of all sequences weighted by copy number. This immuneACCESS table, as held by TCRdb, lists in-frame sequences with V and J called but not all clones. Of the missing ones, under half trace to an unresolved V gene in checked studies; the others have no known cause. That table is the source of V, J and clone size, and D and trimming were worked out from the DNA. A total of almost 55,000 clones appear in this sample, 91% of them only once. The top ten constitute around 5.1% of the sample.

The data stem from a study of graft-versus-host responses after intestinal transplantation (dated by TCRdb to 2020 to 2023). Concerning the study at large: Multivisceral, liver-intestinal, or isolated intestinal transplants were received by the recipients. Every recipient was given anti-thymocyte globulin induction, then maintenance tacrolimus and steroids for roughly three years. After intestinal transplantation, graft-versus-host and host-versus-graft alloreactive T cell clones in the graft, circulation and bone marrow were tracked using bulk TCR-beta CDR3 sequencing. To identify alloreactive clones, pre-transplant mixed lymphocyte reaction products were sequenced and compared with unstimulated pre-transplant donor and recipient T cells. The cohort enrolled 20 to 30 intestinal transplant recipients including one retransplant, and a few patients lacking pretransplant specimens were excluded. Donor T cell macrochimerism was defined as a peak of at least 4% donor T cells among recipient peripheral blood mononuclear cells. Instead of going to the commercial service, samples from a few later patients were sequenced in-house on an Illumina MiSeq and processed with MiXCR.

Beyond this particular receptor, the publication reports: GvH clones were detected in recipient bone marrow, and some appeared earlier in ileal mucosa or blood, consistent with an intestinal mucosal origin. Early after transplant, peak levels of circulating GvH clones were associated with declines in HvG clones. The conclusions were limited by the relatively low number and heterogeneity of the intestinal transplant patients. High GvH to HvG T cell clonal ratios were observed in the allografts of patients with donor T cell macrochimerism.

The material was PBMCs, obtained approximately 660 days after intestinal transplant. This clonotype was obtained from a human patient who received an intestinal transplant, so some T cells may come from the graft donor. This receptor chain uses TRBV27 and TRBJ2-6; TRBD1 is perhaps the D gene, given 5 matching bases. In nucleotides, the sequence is TGTGCCAGCAGTATGCAGGGTTCTGGGGCCAACGTCCTGACTTTC. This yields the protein CASSMQGSGANVLTF.